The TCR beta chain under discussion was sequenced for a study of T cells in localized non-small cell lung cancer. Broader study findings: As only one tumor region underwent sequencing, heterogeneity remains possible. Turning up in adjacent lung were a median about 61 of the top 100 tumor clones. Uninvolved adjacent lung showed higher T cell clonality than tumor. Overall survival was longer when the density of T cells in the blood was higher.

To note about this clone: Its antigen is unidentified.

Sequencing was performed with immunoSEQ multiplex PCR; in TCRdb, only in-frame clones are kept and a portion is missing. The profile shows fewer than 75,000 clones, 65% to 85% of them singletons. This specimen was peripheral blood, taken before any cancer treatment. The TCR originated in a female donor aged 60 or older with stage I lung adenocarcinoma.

CDR3 protein: CASSSRGGPNEQFF. The CDR3 nucleotides are TGTGCCAGCAGCTCGCGCGGGGGACCTAATGAGCAGTTCTTC. The chain joins TRBV7-6 to TRBJ2-1; TRBD2 agrees at 7 bases. The CDR3 is made up of 14 amino acids. Germline V gene lookup returns CDR1 SGHVS and CDR2 FNYEAQ. Trimming at V came to 4 bases and at J to 7 bases, leaving 7 bases not matched to a gene.